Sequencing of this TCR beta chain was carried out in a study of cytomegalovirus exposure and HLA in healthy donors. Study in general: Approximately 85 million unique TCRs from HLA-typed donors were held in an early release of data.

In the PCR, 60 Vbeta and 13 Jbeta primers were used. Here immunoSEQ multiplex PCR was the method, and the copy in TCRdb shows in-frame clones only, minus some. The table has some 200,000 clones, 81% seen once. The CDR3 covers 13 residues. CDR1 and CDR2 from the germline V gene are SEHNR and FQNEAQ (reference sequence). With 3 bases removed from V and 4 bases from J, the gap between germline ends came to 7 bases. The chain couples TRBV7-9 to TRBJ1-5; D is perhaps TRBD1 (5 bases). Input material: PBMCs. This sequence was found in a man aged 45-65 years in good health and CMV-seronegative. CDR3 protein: CASSLGQNQPQHF. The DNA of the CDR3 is TGTGCCAGCAGCTTGGGGCAAAATCAGCCCCAGCATTTT.